The next 7 T cell receptor beta chains were all read from a single sample in a study of blood T cell repertoires in COVID-19 (dated by TCRdb to the early 2020s). Library preparation was by the immunoSEQ multiplex PCR assay. TCRdb retrieved this table from immuneACCESS and kept in-frame rearrangements only. Not all clones are present; in checked studies, unresolved V genes account for under half, and no reason is known for the remainder. A total of a few hundred thousand clones appear in this sample, approximately 87% of them only once. Less than 3.5% of the sample comes from the top ten. The sample taken for sequencing was peripheral blood. The receptors derive from a woman aged 25-40 years with COVID-19, enrolled during active disease.

This sequence joins TRBV20-1 and TRBJ2-7, with 9 bases fitting TRBD1. Germline V lookup: CDR1 DFQATT, CDR2 SNEGSKA (reference sequence). CDR3 length: 17 residues. J gave up 4 bases and V 3 bases, and 16 bases lay outside the gene matches. In DNA form, the CDR3 reads TGCAGTGCTAGTGCACAACCCCGGACAGGGGTTGGGTACGAGCAGTACTTC. It is translated as CSASAQPRTGVGYEQYF.

The V call is TRBV5-1, the J call TRBJ2-3; tentative D call: TRBD1 (6 bases). Trimming removed 5 bases from V and 8 bases from J, with 18 bases in between. The CDR3 runs to 14 residues. In germline, CDR1 is SGHRS, CDR2 YFSETQ. Here the CDR3 reads CASRSDSTLGTQYF. The CDR3 nucleotides are TGCGCCAGCAGATCGGACAGTACTCTGGGTACGCAGTATTTT.

This clone was found a few times. The chain combines TRBV6-6 with TRBJ2-3; D may be TRBD2 (6 bases). From germline, CDR1 is MNHNY and CDR2 SVGAGI (reference sequence). The CDR3 length is 17 residues. Trimming cost V 5 bases and J 6 bases, with 24 bases left between them. The CDR3 sequence: CASSPSWSSASFDTQYF. CDR3 coding DNA: TGTGCCAGCAGTCCGTCCTGGTCTAGCGCCTCCTTCGATACGCAGTATTTT.

Here the CDR3 DNA reads TGTGCCAGCCTTAGCGGGAGTGGGCTCCCGACCCAGTACTTC. It codes for CASLSGSGLPTQYF. The chain carries TRBV6-5 and TRBJ2-5; 9 bases line up with TRBD2. The junction had 11 bases not matched to a gene; V was cut back by 8 bases and J by 7 bases. CDR1 MNHEY and CDR2 SVGAGI come from the germline V gene. The CDR3 loop spans 14 amino acids.

This chain uses TRBV4-2 with TRBJ1-1; 8 bases are shared with TRBD1. The V and J ends lost 2 bases and 4 bases, in that order; junction bases with no gene match: 3. This CDR3 contains 14 residues. CDR1 and CDR2 (germline): LGHNA, YNFKEQ. The chain's CDR3 is CASSQRTGSTEAFF. The CDR3 DNA follows: TGTGCCAGCAGCCAACGGACAGGGTCCACTGAAGCTTTCTTT.

The chain joins TRBV7-3 to TRBJ2-7; 10 bases fit TRBD2. Trimming took 0 bases from V and 5 from J; bases not matched to a gene: 4. The CDR3 extends over 15 amino acids. Germline-derived CDR1 and CDR2 are SGHTA and FQGTGA. CDR3 residues: CASSLTSGGPDEQYF. The CDR3 nucleotides read TGTGCCAGCAGCTTAACTAGCGGGGGGCCCGACGAGCAGTACTTC.

The chain uses TRBV5-5 and TRBJ2-1; 11 bases agree with TRBD1. Looked up from germline, CDR1 is SGHKS and CDR2 is YYEKEE (reference sequence). The V gene end was trimmed by 4 bases and the J gene end by 5 bases; junction bases not matched to a gene: 11. The CDR3 spans 17 residues. CDR3 region: CASSPGTGGYRDNEQFF. CDR3 nucleotides: TGTGCCAGCAGCCCGGGGACAGGGGGTTACCGCGACAATGAGCAGTTCTTC. The variable domain in full, completed from reference TRBV5-5 and TRBJ2-1, reads DAGVTQSPTHLIKTRGQQVTLRCSPISGHKSVSWYQQVLGQGPQFIFQYYEKEERGRGNFPDRFSARQFPNYSSELNVNALLLGDSALYLCASSPGTGGYRDNEQFFGPGTRLTVL.